This T cell receptor (beta chain) was documented in a study of CD8+CD57+ T cells in acquired aplastic anemia. Looking at the study overall: Average DNA yield from sorted CD4+ and CD8+ cells was approximately 3 ug. The study, taken as a whole, reports: With respect to CD8+ Simpson's diversity, patients and controls did not differ significantly.

This clonotype has at least ten counts. The target antigen is unknown. Only patients with CD8+CD57+ cell expansion on flow cytometry were chosen for sequencing. The CDR3 spans 16 residues. Trimming took 2 bases from V and 4 from J, leaving 17 bases between them. For CDR3 and TCR beta VDJ profiling, genomic DNA was the template used. In TCRdb, the reads were re-called with MiXCR into one record per CDR3 protein. The repertoire holds some 200,000 distinct CDR3 sequences, with approximately 50% as singletons. Sequences were obtained from sorted CD4+, CD8+, or CD8+CD57+ T cells (not recorded which) from PBMCs. The origin of this receptor is a human donor with aplastic anemia. This chain links TRBV12-3 or TRBV12-4 with TRBJ1-1, with TRBD1 as a possible D gene (5 bases). The CDR3 here is CASSLSGDVRSTEAFF. CDR3 sequence (DNA): TGTGCCAGCAGTTTATCCGGGGACGTAAGATCCACTGAAGCTTTCTTT.